The 31 T cell receptor beta chains listed next were all sequenced from one sample in a study of identical twins. TCRdb recomputed calls from the 5' RACE reads with MiXCR, one row per CDR3 protein. Here the sample spans roughly 1,500,000 distinct CDR3 sequences, around 29% being singletons. Sequenced material: cord blood. These receptors all come from a newborn girl in good health.

The chain uses TRBV20-1 and TRBJ2-1; 11 bases align to TRBD2. J lost 7 bases, V lost 4 bases, and 3 bases had no gene match. CDR1 DFQATT and CDR2 SNEGSKA come from the germline V gene (reference sequence). This CDR3 has 13 residues. The CDR3 here is CSANSGGANEQFF. CDR3 in DNA: TGCAGTGCTAATAGCGGGGGGGCAAATGAGCAGTTCTTC.

The sample holds a few counts of this clonotype. The genes are TRBV5-1 and TRBJ2-3, with TRBD2 identical over 12 bases. Trimming at V came to 3 bases and at J to 5 bases, leaving 19 bases not matched to a gene. This CDR3 comprises 20 residues. Germline V gene sequence: CDR1 SGHRS, CDR2 YFSETQ. As DNA, the CDR3 is TGCGCCAGCAGCTGGCTCGGGAGACTAGCGGGAGTTACCCCCCAAGATACGCAGTATTTT. This translates into CASSWLGRLAGVTPQDTQYF.

The gene calls are TRBV29-1 and TRBJ1-1; a possible D gene is TRBD1 (5 bases). The CDR3 totals 12 residues. Germline assignment: CDR1 SQVTM and CDR2 ANQGSEA. V shed 7 bases and J shed 5 bases, with 14 bases lying between them. CDR3 protein: CSAGGEGTEAFF. The CDR3 bases are TGCAGCGCGGGAGGGGAAGGAACTGAAGCTTTCTTT. The whole variable domain, filled in from reference TRBV29-1 and TRBJ1-1, reads SAVISQKPSRDICQRGTSLTIQCQVDSQVTMMFWYRQQPGQSLTLIATANQGSEATYESGFVIDKFPISRPNLTFSTLTVSNMSPEDSSIYLCSAGGEGTEAFFGQGTRLTVV.

This clonotype was detected a few times. The genes are TRBV28 and TRBJ2-1, with 8 bases aligning to TRBD2. The CDR3 runs to 14 residues. The junction had 10 bases not matched to a gene; V was cut back by 6 bases and J by 9 bases. Germline V gene lookup returns CDR1 MDHEN and CDR2 SYDVKM. The CDR3 loop is CASSFYSGSGEQFF. The DNA for the CDR3 is TGTGCCAGCAGCTTCTACAGCGGGAGCGGTGAGCAGTTCTTC. The variable domain in full, with the rest retrieved from reference TRBV28 and TRBJ2-1, is DVKVTQSSRYLVKRTGEKVFLECVQDMDHENMFWYRQDPGLGLRLIYFSYDVKMKEKGDIPEGYSVSREKKERFSLILESASTNQTSMYLCASSFYSGSGEQFFGPGTRLTVL.

This clonotype was seen at least ten times. The chain is built from TRBV14 and TRBJ2-3; TRBD1 matches at 8 bases. This CDR3 is built from 15 residues. The germline gives CDR1 SGHDN, CDR2 FVKESK. J lost 4 bases, V lost 6 bases, and 9 bases had no gene match. The CDR3 nucleotides are TGTGCCAGCAGTACTGGGACAGGCCCAGCAGATACGCAGTATTTT. As protein: CASSTGTGPADTQYF.

This clonotype was counted between two and nine times. The chain joins TRBV10-3 to TRBJ2-7; the match to TRBD2 covers 11 bases. Per the germline V gene, CDR1 is ENHRY and CDR2 is SYGVKD. J was trimmed by 0 bases and V by 3 bases; bases with no gene match: 4. The CDR3 is 16 residues long. This CDR3 is CAISDPSGGTSYEQYF. The DNA of the CDR3 is TGTGCCATCAGTGATCCTAGCGGGGGGACCTCCTACGAGCAGTACTTC.

V gene TRBV7-9 combines with J gene TRBJ2-7; D gene unclear. The CDR3 contains 16 residues. The V gene's germline CDR1 is SEHNR and CDR2 FQNEAQ (reference sequence). Trimming removed 2 bases at V and 2 bases at J, with 16 bases between. The CDR3 nucleotides are TGTGCCAGCAGCTTATTTAGGTGGCAGAGCCCCTACGAGCAGTACTTC. Translating it yields CASSLFRWQSPYEQYF.

This clonotype was picked up a small number of times. The J gene is TRBJ1-1, the V gene TRBV6-1, with 8 bases matching TRBD1. CDR1 MNHNS and CDR2 SASEGT come from the germline V gene. Germline trimming cut 5 bases from V and 0 bases from J; bases unmatched to any gene: 11. The CDR3 covers 17 residues. In DNA, the CDR3 is TGTGCCAGCAGTCAGCCTCAGGGGGCGGGAATGAACACTGAAGCTTTCTTT. It yields the protein CASSQPQGAGMNTEAFF.

This clonotype was seen repeatedly, ten times or more. The rearrangement uses TRBV29-1 and TRBJ1-2, with D perhaps matching TRBD1 (6 bases). Trimming removed 6 bases at V and 0 bases at J, with 11 bases between. The CDR3 has 13 amino acids. Germline V gene lookup returns CDR1 SQVTM and CDR2 ANQGSEA. The CDR3 is CSVTGIANYGYTF. CDR3 in DNA: TGCAGCGTCACAGGGATCGCTAACTATGGCTACACCTTC.

V gene TRBV29-1 combines with J gene TRBJ2-5; D tentatively reads TRBD1 or TRBD2 (5 bases each). Judging by the DNA end, TRBJ2-1 fits better; the J call may be wrong. This CDR3 region has 13 residues. The V gene's germline CDR1 is SQVTM and CDR2 ANQGSEA. CDR3 sequence: CSVSGPDQETQFF. In DNA, the CDR3 is TGCAGCGTCTCGGGGCCGGATCAAGAGACCCAGTTCTTC.

This clonotype was counted a few times. The chain uses TRBV5-1 and TRBJ2-3, with D uncertain. The CDR3 length is 15 residues. Germline CDR1 is SGHRS and CDR2 is YFSETQ. The V end lost 0 bases, the J end lost 0 bases, and 8 bases lay between the germline ends. CDR3 nucleotides: TGCGCCAGCAGCTTGGGGCAGGACAGCACAGATACGCAGTATTTT. Its protein product is CASSLGQDSTDTQYF.

This clonotype was observed a few times. This chain links TRBV7-9 with TRBJ2-7; D may be TRBD1 (6 bases). Between the trimmed V and J ends, which lost 5 bases and 3 bases, there was a span of 20 bases. Germline CDR1 reads SEHNR; CDR2 reads FQNEAQ (reference sequence). The CDR3 consists of 16 residues. The CDR3 DNA is TGTGCCAGCAGCACAACGCGGACAGCCAAGCTCTACGAGCAGTACTTC. Translation: CASSTTRTAKLYEQYF.

Only a few counts were recorded for this clonotype. The J gene is TRBJ1-5, the V gene TRBV20-1; 7 bases are shared with TRBD1. Trimming cost V 2 bases and J 3 bases; bases outside gene matches: 4. The CDR3 contains 14 residues. Germline values: CDR1 DFQATT, CDR2 SNEGSKA (reference sequence). The CDR3 sequence is CSARPGQANQPQHF. CDR3 DNA sequence: TGCAGTGCTAGACCCGGACAGGCCAATCAGCCCCAGCATTTT.

This clonotype was observed a few times. The gene calls are TRBV15 and TRBJ2-1; 7 bases match TRBD2. The CDR3 covers 14 residues. With V trimmed by 2 bases and J by 5 bases, 3 bases remained unmatched. CDR1 is LNHNV and CDR2 is YYDKDF in the germline V gene (reference sequence). CDR3 amino acids: CATSRPSGDNEQFF. The DNA for the CDR3 is TGTGCCACCAGCAGACCCAGCGGGGACAATGAGCAGTTCTTC.

The chain uses TRBV11-2 and TRBJ2-7; a possible D gene is TRBD2 (5 bases). The germline gives CDR1 SGHAT, CDR2 FQNNGV. There are 16 residues in the CDR3. With 5 bases removed from V and 2 bases from J, the gap between germline ends came to 19 bases. The CDR3 DNA sequence: TGTGCCAGCAGCCCAGATCCCCTAGCAGCGACCTACGAGCAGTACTTC. It yields the protein CASSPDPLAATYEQYF.

This clonotype was counted a few times. The chain combines TRBV20-1 with TRBJ1-2; unclear D gene. The CDR3 is made up of 13 amino acids. The germline CDR1 and CDR2 sequences are DFQATT and SNEGSKA (reference sequence). V lost 3 bases, J lost 0 bases, and 8 bases lay in between. The CDR3 DNA sequence: TGCAGTGCTAGCGCAGTAGCTAACTATGGCTACACCTTC. Protein sequence: CSASAVANYGYTF.

The chain uses TRBV10-3 and TRBJ1-4; D is unclear. Germline CDR1 and CDR2: ENHRY and SYGVKD. This CDR3 contains 12 residues. Trimming pared 2 bases from V and 7 bases from J, leaving 5 bases between. CDR3 bases: TGTGCCATCAGTGAGGGCCCTGAAAAACTGTTTTTT. Amino acid sequence: CAISEGPEKLFF.

This chain connects TRBV21-1 to TRBJ2-3; whether TRBD2, the table's D call, matches the DNA was not checked. TRBV21-1 is classified as a pseudogene. This CDR3 comprises 17 residues. The CDR3 loop reads CASSKYRTSGSTDTQYF. CDR3 bases: TGTGCCAGCAGCAAATATCGGACTAGCGGGAGTACAGATACGCAGTATTTT.

The chain recombines TRBV7-2 with TRBJ2-3; D ambiguous. The V and J ends lost 3 bases and 2 bases respectively, with 18 bases between them. Germline CDR1 and CDR2: SGHTA and FQGNSA. CDR3 length equals 17 residues. CDR3 nucleotides: TGTGCCAGCAGCTTGGGCGGACGGATACCCTTCACAGATACGCAGTATTTT. This encodes CASSLGGRIPFTDTQYF.

This chain links TRBV28 with TRBJ2-7; tentatively, D is TRBD1 (5 bases). This CDR3 contains 17 residues. Per germline, CDR1 MDHEN and CDR2 SYDVKM. Trimming cost V 7 bases and J 7 bases, with 29 bases left between them. The CDR3 DNA sequence: TGTGCCAGCACCGTTTCTCTTGGGGCCCGCTCCTACAATGAGCAGTACTTC. The encoded protein is CASTVSLGARSYNEQYF.

The J gene is TRBJ1-1, the V gene TRBV29-1, with D hard to call. From germline, CDR1 is SQVTM and CDR2 ANQGSEA. CDR3 size: 12 residues. V lost 4 bases to trimming and J lost 0 bases, with 6 bases between them. CDR3 in DNA: TGCAGCGTTGCCTACTTGAACACTGAAGCTTTCTTT. Translated: CSVAYLNTEAFF.

Remarks on this clonotype: The germline gene is not matched at one end of the junction; a read error may be the cause. V and J are TRBV20-1 and TRBJ1-1; D uncertain. Germline V gene data show CDR1 as DFQATT and CDR2 as SNEGSKA (reference sequence). The CDR3 runs to 10 residues. CDR3 residues: CSAGSAEAFF. CDR3 nucleotide sequence: TGCAGTGCTGGCAGTGCAGAAGCTTTCTTC.

The rearrangement uses TRBV10-2 and TRBJ1-6; D remains unclear. The CDR3 extends over 15 amino acids. Germline lookup yields CDR1 WSHSY and CDR2 SAAADI. Trimming removed 5 bases from V and 5 bases from J, with 13 bases in between. CDR3 residues: CASSRPGSDNSPLHF. As DNA, the CDR3 is TGCGCCAGCAGTAGGCCCGGGTCCGATAATTCACCCCTCCACTTT.

The J gene is TRBJ2-3, the V gene TRBV3-1; maybe TRBD2 (6 bases). Germline CDR1 reads LGHDT; CDR2 reads YNNKEL (reference sequence). V was shortened by 0 bases and J by 5 bases, with 18 bases between the two germline ends. The CDR3 runs to 17 residues. The CDR3 nucleotides are TGTGCCAGCAGCCAAGATGATTTCGGGGGAGGTGGAGATACGCAGTATTTT. Its translation: CASSQDDFGGGGDTQYF.

In its sample, this clonotype was seen many times. This may arise from a read error, as a much more abundant clone is one base away. The V and J genes are TRBV5-1 and TRBJ2-1; 10 nucleotides agree with TRBD2. The closer fit of TRBJ2-7 to the DNA end suggests the J call may be wrong. The germline CDR1 and CDR2 sequences are SGHRS and YFSETQ. The CDR3 consists of 16 residues. CDR3 bases: TGCGCCAGCAGCTTGGGACTAGCGGGCTCCTACAATGAGCAGTACTTC. Its protein is CASSLGLAGSYNEQYF.

Only a few counts were recorded for this clonotype. The rearrangement joins TRBV9 to TRBJ1-2; maybe TRBD1 (5 bases). This CDR3 contains 14 residues. V lost 0 bases to trimming and J lost 3 bases, with 9 bases between them. Per the germline V gene, CDR1 is SGDLS and CDR2 is YYNGEE. The DNA of the CDR3 is TGTGCCAGCAGCGTAGTCGGCAGGGACTATGGCTACACCTTC. Its translation is CASSVVGRDYGYTF.

This clonotype has just a few counts. The V gene is TRBV29-1, the J gene TRBJ1-2; 7 bases agree with TRBD1. Trimming removed 4 bases from V and 7 bases from J; junction bases left unmatched: 9. The CDR3 is 13 residues long. Germline V gene lookup returns CDR1 SQVTM and CDR2 ANQGSEA. In DNA form, the CDR3 reads TGCAGCGTTGGGACCCCCTACAGGGGTGGCTACACCTTC. Translated, it gives CSVGTPYRGGYTF. The full variable domain, rest sourced from reference TRBV29-1 and TRBJ1-2, is SAVISQKPSRDICQRGTSLTIQCQVDSQVTMMFWYRQQPGQSLTLIATANQGSEATYESGFVIDKFPISRPNLTFSTLTVSNMSPEDSSIYLCSVGTPYRGGYTFGSGTRLTVV.

The J gene is TRBJ2-4, the V gene TRBV10-3; 8 nucleotides agree with TRBD1. The V gene end was trimmed by 6 bases and the J gene end by 6 bases; junction bases not matched to a gene: 7. CDR1 is ENHRY, CDR2 SYGVKD, per germline. CDR3 length: 14 amino acids. The CDR3 protein is CAISASGQGNIQYF. CDR3 sequence (DNA): TGTGCCATCAGCGCGAGCGGACAGGGAAACATTCAGTACTTC.

This clonotype was counted many times. The chain couples TRBV5-1 to TRBJ2-5; weak D call: TRBD1 (5 bases). The V end was cut by 1 base, the J end by 1 base, with 8 bases between. The CDR3 sequence is 14 residues long. Germline V CDR1 and CDR2: SGHRS, YFSETQ. The DNA for the CDR3 is TGCGCCAGCAGCTTGCTGGGGCCCCAAGAGACCCAGTACTTC. Encoded protein: CASSLLGPQETQYF.

The V call is TRBV10-2, the J call TRBJ2-7; 9 bases match TRBD1. V was pared by 1 base and J by 3 bases, with 7 bases of the junction left unmatched. CDR1 WSHSY and CDR2 SAAADI come from the germline V gene. This CDR3 is built from 16 residues. The CDR3 coding sequence is TGCGCCAGCAGTGAGTATGGGACAGGGATCCGCTACGAGCAGTACTTC. Protein product: CASSEYGTGIRYEQYF.

The sample holds one count of this clonotype. One junction end does not reproduce the germline sequence, and a read error may be involved. V gene TRBV6-5 combines with J gene TRBJ2-5, with D possibly TRBD1 on 5 matching bases. Germline V CDR1 and CDR2: MNHEY, SVGAGI. This CDR3 is built from 14 residues. The CDR3 region has the DNA TGTGCCAACAGTAGTTCAGGGTACCAAGAGACCCAGTACTTC. Amino acid sequence: CANSSSGYQETQYF.